One and the same sample provided the 12 T cell receptor beta chains below, sequenced in a study of blood T cell repertoires in COVID-19. The table came from immunoSEQ multiplex PCR; TCRdb's copy has only in-frame clones and leaves some out. Of about 140,000 clones listed, over 70% are singletons. Sequences were obtained from peripheral blood. The receptors derive from a human donor in a cohort sampled during active COVID-19.

The V and J genes are TRBV7-3 and TRBJ2-3; 8 positions match TRBD2. Per the germline V gene, CDR1 is SGHTA and CDR2 is FQGTGA. Trimming took 3 bases from V and 6 from J; bases not matched to a gene: 5. The CDR3 sequence is 14 residues long. DNA of the CDR3: TGTGCCAGCAGCTTTAGCGGGGATGGGGATACGCAGTATTTT. This codes for CASSFSGDGDTQYF.

The genes are TRBV5-5 and TRBJ2-7; 10 bases line up with TRBD2. The CDR3 length is 15 residues. Germline V gene data show CDR1 as SGHKS and CDR2 as YYEKEE (reference sequence). With V trimmed by 0 bases and J by 3 bases, 3 bases remained unmatched. Here the CDR3 DNA reads TGTGCCAGCAGCTTGGGGACTAGCGGATTCTACGAGCAGTACGTC. Protein sequence: CASSLGTSGFYEQYV.

As to this clone: One junction end disagrees with the germline gene, perhaps due to a read error. V usage is TRBV2 and J usage is TRBJ1-4; the match to TRBD1 covers 8 bases. Germline-derived CDR1 and CDR2 are SNHLY and FYNNEI. The CDR3 loop spans 10 amino acids. CDR3 DNA sequence: TGTGCCAGCAGAGGACAGGGTCCTTGCTTT. Translated, it gives CASRGQGPCF.

The chain employs TRBV5-1 and TRBJ1-1, with TRBD1 as a possible D gene (6 bases). There are 16 residues in the CDR3. Trimming stripped 2 bases from V and 0 bases from J, with 14 bases between. Germline CDR1 and CDR2: SGHRS and YFSETQ. CDR3 DNA: TGCGCCAGCAGCTTACAGGGACCCTCGATGAACACTGAAGCTTTCTTT. Translation gives CASSLQGPSMNTEAFF. Using reference TRBV5-1 and TRBJ1-1 for the parts outside the CDR3, the full variable domain is KAGVTQTPRYLIKTRGQQVTLSCSPISGHRSVSWYQQTPGQGLQFLFEYFSETQRNKGNFPGRFSGRQFSNSRSEMNVSTLELGDSALYLCASSLQGPSMNTEAFFGQGTRLTVV.

J is TRBJ1-5 and V is TRBV6-5; 8 positions match TRBD1. The trim removed 6 bases at V and 7 bases at J, leaving 8 bases unmatched. Germline V gives CDR1 MNHEY, CDR2 SVGAGI. The CDR3 runs 14 residues. The CDR3 DNA sequence: TGTGCCAGCAGCGCTGGACAGGGTGGACAGCCCCAGCATTTT. It specifies CASSAGQGGQPQHF.

This chain links TRBV7-9 with TRBJ2-2, with a tentative D call TRBD1 (5 bases). The germline gives CDR1 SEHNR, CDR2 FQNEAQ (reference sequence). With 7 bases removed from V and 4 bases from J, the gap between germline ends came to 13 bases. CDR3 length equals 14 residues. CDR3 nucleotide sequence: TGTGCCAGCACAGGCAGGGTCGGCACCGGGGAGCTGTTTTTT. Protein: CASTGRVGTGELFF.

V and J are TRBV23-1 and TRBJ2-7; D perhaps matches TRBD2 (6 bases). TRBV23-1 is an ORF, and what it does is uncertain. The CDR3 consists of 12 residues. The V gene lost 2 bases and the J gene lost 6 bases, with 8 bases spanning the gap. The DNA of the CDR3 is TGCGCCAGCAGTCAAAGGCGGGGCGAGCAGTACTTC. This sequence encodes CASSQRRGEQYF.

CDR3 sequence reads: CASRLQGPDQPQHF. The CDR3 region has the DNA TGTGCCAGCAGATTACAGGGGCCAGATCAGCCCCAGCATTTT. This sequence joins TRBV6-5 and TRBJ1-5; TRBD1 matches at 7 bases. CDR1 and CDR2 (germline): MNHEY, SVGAGI. The CDR3 totals 14 residues. V gave up 6 bases and J gave up 5 bases; unmatched junction bases: 7.

V is TRBV7-6 and J is TRBJ1-3; D may be TRBD1 (6 bases). Germline V CDR1 and CDR2: SGHVS, FNYEAQ. CDR3 length equals 14 residues. V gave up 1 base and J gave up 4 bases, with 8 bases separating them. CDR3 sequence: CASSLGGQGNTIYF. The CDR3 DNA reads as TGTGCCAGCAGCTTAGGGGGACAAGGAAACACCATATATTTT.

The J gene is TRBJ2-1, the V gene TRBV11-1; the D gene is possibly TRBD1 (6 bases). V lost 1 base and J 7 bases, leaving 8 bases between the germline ends. This CDR3 comprises 13 residues. Germline V gives CDR1 SGHAT, CDR2 FQDESV (reference sequence). For the CDR3, the DNA is TGTGCCAGCAGCTTAGGACAGGTTAATGAGCAGTTCTTC. Protein product: CASSLGQVNEQFF.

The chain is built from TRBV9 and TRBJ2-2, with 14 bases matching TRBD2. CDR1 is SGDLS and CDR2 is YYNGEE in the germline V gene. J was trimmed by 1 base and V by 4 bases; bases with no gene match: 9. This CDR3 is built from 19 residues. The CDR3 DNA sequence: TGTGCCAGCAGCCCCAAGGGACTAGCGGGGGCCAAGAACACCGGGGAGCTGTTTTTT. It yields the protein CASSPKGLAGAKNTGELFF.

The chain recombines TRBV6-1 with TRBJ1-1; the D is unclear. CDR3 length equals 14 residues. The germline CDR1 and CDR2 sequences are MNHNS and SASEGT. Trimming left V 1 base short and J 0 bases short, with 6 bases between. This CDR3 is CASSEVSVNTEAFF. In DNA, the CDR3 is TGTGCCAGCAGTGAAGTGTCGGTGAACACTGAAGCTTTCTTT.